A selection of T cell receptor beta chains follows, all from one sample in a study of blood T cell repertoires in COVID-19. Repertoires were generated with immunoSEQ multiplex PCR, while TCRdb's copy carries only in-frame clones and drops some. The top ten clones hold about 11% of a sample with approximately 280,000 clones, approximately 85% of them seen once. The sequencing sample was made of peripheral blood. These receptors all come from a woman aged 65 to 85 with acute or convalescent COVID-19. Both conserved end residues are part of each CDR3. Each record gives: D gene, V gene, J gene, CDR3 DNA, CDR3 protein. The D gene is left open where the match is weak.

d_gene: -
v_gene: TRBV24-1
j_gene: TRBJ1-2
CDR3nt: TGTGCCACCAGTGATTCCGGACTATATGGCTACACCTTC
CDR3aa: CATSDSGLYGYTF

d_gene: -
v_gene: TRBV5-4
j_gene: TRBJ1-2
CDR3nt: TGTGCCAGCAGTTTAACAGGGAAGATGAGCTACACCTTC
CDR3aa: CASSLTGKMSYTF

d_gene: -
v_gene: TRBV6-6
j_gene: TRBJ1-2
CDR3nt: TGTGCCAGCAGCCTAAGTGCCTATGGCTACACCTTC
CDR3aa: CASSLSAYGYTF

d_gene: TRBD2
v_gene: TRBV19
j_gene: TRBJ2-1
CDR3nt: TGTGCCAGTAGTATCCCGAGGGTAGCGGGGGACAATGAGCAGTTCTTC
CDR3aa: CASSIPRVAGDNEQFF

d_gene: TRBD2
v_gene: TRBV20-1
j_gene: TRBJ2-5
CDR3nt: TGCAGTGCTAGTTCGTCTAGCGGAGCTCCTCAAGAGACCCAGTACTTC
CDR3aa: CSASSSSGAPQETQYF

d_gene: -
v_gene: TRBV18
j_gene: TRBJ1-2
CDR3nt: TGTGCCAGCTCACCACCGGTTACAGGGTCCCTCAATGGCTACACCTTC
CDR3aa: CASSPPVTGSLNGYTF

d_gene: -
v_gene: TRBV5-6
j_gene: TRBJ1-2
CDR3nt: TGTGCCAGCAGCCCGGATGGGGGGAACTATGGCTACACCTTC
CDR3aa: CASSPDGGNYGYTF

d_gene: -
v_gene: TRBV5-6
j_gene: TRBJ2-2
CDR3nt: TGTGCCAGCAGCTTGTTTAGGCTCGGGGTCACCGGGGAGCTGTTTTTT
CDR3aa: CASSLFRLGVTGELFF

d_gene: -
v_gene: TRBV7-9
j_gene: TRBJ2-7
CDR3nt: TGTGCCAGCCAAAAGGGCACTAGCTCCTACGAGCAGTACTTC
CDR3aa: CASQKGTSSYEQYF

d_gene: -
v_gene: TRBV19
j_gene: TRBJ1-1
CDR3nt: TGTGCCAGTAATCCAGGGGCCCCCCCGAACACTGAAGCTTTCTTT
CDR3aa: CASNPGAPPNTEAFF

d_gene: TRBD1
v_gene: TRBV23-1
j_gene: TRBJ1-5
CDR3nt: TGCGCCAGCAGTCAGACAGGGGTTCAGCCCCAGCATTTT
CDR3aa: CASSQTGVQPQHF

d_gene: TRBD1
v_gene: TRBV7-9
j_gene: TRBJ1-5
CDR3nt: TGTGCCAGCAGCGGTGGGGACAGGAGTAAGCCCCAGCATTTT
CDR3aa: CASSGGDRSKPQHF

d_gene: TRBD2
v_gene: TRBV5-4
j_gene: TRBJ2-4
CDR3nt: TGTGCCAGCAGCCTTCGGGCTGAGGGAGGGAACATTCAGTACTTC
CDR3aa: CASSLRAEGGNIQYF

d_gene: -
v_gene: TRBV10-3
j_gene: TRBJ2-1
CDR3nt: TGTGCCATCAGTGCAGCAGGAAATGAGCAGTTCTTC
CDR3aa: CAISAAGNEQFF

d_gene: TRBD1
v_gene: TRBV7-3
j_gene: TRBJ2-5
CDR3nt: TGTGCCAGCAGCCCAGCGACAGGGTCCGAGACCCAGTACTTC
CDR3aa: CASSPATGSETQYF

d_gene: -
v_gene: TRBV6-6
j_gene: TRBJ2-4
CDR3nt: TGTGCCAGCAGTTTTGAGCGGCCAAAAAACATTCAGTACTTC
CDR3aa: CASSFERPKNIQYF

d_gene: TRBD2
v_gene: TRBV2
j_gene: TRBJ2-5
CDR3nt: TGTGCCAGCAGGAGGACTAGCGGGCAAGAGACCCAGTACTTC
CDR3aa: CASRRTSGQETQYF